This T cell receptor (beta chain) was recorded in a study of cytomegalovirus exposure and HLA in healthy donors. CDR1 LNHDA and CDR2 SQIVND come from the germline V gene (reference sequence). The CDR3 totals 15 residues. J gave up 1 base and V 5 bases, and 4 bases lay outside the gene matches. PCR involved 60 Vbeta and 13 Jbeta primers. This table comes from immunoSEQ multiplex PCR, and its TCRdb copy is limited to in-frame clones, with some not included. Of approximately 100,000 clones detected, roughly nine tenths appear once; the ten largest clones hold approximately 10%. This chain connects TRBV19 to TRBJ2-2; 7 nucleotides align to TRBD2. Specimen: PBMCs. The TCR originated in a young man in good health and CMV-seropositive. The DNA for the CDR3 is TGTGCCAGTAGTGTTCAGCGGGGGAACACCGGGGAGCTGTTTTTT. It translates to CASSVQRGNTGELFF.